The 10 T cell receptor beta chains given below trace back to one sample, sequenced in a study of human T cells and chemical hapten exposure. As to time point: pre-sensitization, week 0. As for treatment: therapeutic diphenylcyclopropenone sensitization with weekly scalp DPC. TCRdb called the RACE reads again in MiXCR, with one record for every CDR3 protein. The sample has under 200,000 distinct CDR3 sequences; about 31% are singletons. Material: whole blood, obtained in connection with sensitization to the hapten diphenylcyclopropenone (DPC). Receptors were obtained from a woman in her 30s with alopecia areata. Some clones in this sample may be carry-over from other donors' samples.

In its sample, this clonotype was seen a few times. The chain has TRBV5-6 and TRBJ2-4; tentative D call: TRBD1 (6 bases). Trimming removed 4 bases at V and 7 bases at J, with 15 bases between. This CDR3 is 14 amino acids long. CDR1 and CDR2 (germline): SGHDT, YYEEEE. The CDR3 here is CASSRTDLKNIQYF. The CDR3, as DNA: TGTGCCAGCAGCCGGACAGACCTTAAGAACATTCAGTACTTC.

This clonotype was seen only a few times. This chain joins TRBV28 and TRBJ2-2; tentatively, D is TRBD2 (5 bases). Looked up from germline, CDR1 is MDHEN and CDR2 is SYDVKM. CDR3 size: 16 residues. V was trimmed by 6 bases and J by 5 bases, leaving 19 bases between them. CDR3 sequence (DNA): TGTGCCAGCAGAACCTTGGTCGGGGTTGGGACCGGGGAGCTGTTTTTT. This encodes CASRTLVGVGTGELFF.

This clonotype has ten or more counts. The rearrangement uses TRBV6-2 or TRBV6-3 and TRBJ1-3, with 7 bases matching TRBD1. Trimming at V came to 2 bases and at J to 7 bases, leaving 17 bases not matched to a gene. Germline lookup yields CDR1 MNHEY and CDR2 SVGEGT. The CDR3 consists of 18 residues. The CDR3 region is CASSYPFYRGSVGNTIYF. The CDR3 DNA is TGTGCCAGCAGTTACCCGTTTTACAGGGGATCCGTCGGGAACACCATATATTTT.

The J gene is TRBJ2-7, the V gene TRBV18, with TRBD1 identical over 10 bases. Germline V CDR1 and CDR2: KGHSH, LQKENI. This CDR3 is built from 16 residues. The trim removed 3 bases at V and 2 bases at J, leaving 7 bases unmatched. CDR3 DNA sequence: TGTGCCAGCTCACCCGCGGGACAGGGGATAGCCTACGAGCAGTACTTC. As protein: CASSPAGQGIAYEQYF. Full variable domain (outside the CDR3, taken from reference TRBV18 and TRBJ2-7): NAGVMQNPRHLVRRRGQEARLRCSPMKGHSHVYWYRQLPEEGLKFMVYLQKENIIDESGMPKERFSAEFPKEGPSILRIQQVVRGDSAAYFCASSPAGQGIAYEQYFGPGTRLTVT.

This clonotype was counted only a few times. The chain employs TRBV7-3 and TRBJ2-6; D uncertain. CDR1 and CDR2 (germline): SGHTA, FQGTGA. Trimming took 6 bases from V and 0 from J, leaving 6 bases between them. The length of the CDR3 is 14 residues. Here the CDR3 DNA reads TGTGCCAGCAGTGTAGTCTCTGGGGCCAACGTCCTGACTTTC. This encodes CASSVVSGANVLTF.

The chain joins TRBV20-1 to TRBJ1-3; the D gene is possibly TRBD1 (6 bases). V lost 1 base and J lost 0, with 10 bases in between. CDR1 is DFQATT and CDR2 is SNEGSKA in the germline V gene (reference sequence). The CDR3 is 15 residues long. CDR3 sequence: CSARGTGSSGNTIYF. The CDR3 DNA reads as TGCAGTGCTAGAGGAACAGGGAGCTCTGGAAACACCATATATTTT.

The DNA of the CDR3 is TGTGCCAGCAGTTCCGAACCCCTAGCGGTATACAATGAGCAGTTCTTC. As protein: CASSSEPLAVYNEQFF. This chain joins TRBV12-3 or TRBV12-4 and TRBJ2-1, with TRBD2 identical over 7 bases. V lost 4 bases and J lost 4; bases outside the gene matches: 10. The CDR3 length is 16 residues.

This clonotype was observed a few times. J is TRBJ1-5 and V is TRBV19; D unresolved. The CDR3 has 14 amino acids. V was shortened by 9 bases and J by 3 bases, with 15 bases between the two germline ends. Per the germline V gene, CDR1 is LNHDA and CDR2 is SQIVND (reference sequence). CDR3 loop: CASHLAGFNQPQHF. Here the CDR3 DNA reads TGTGCCAGCCACCTCGCGGGATTCAATCAGCCCCAGCATTTT.

This clonotype was recorded a few times. The chain uses TRBV20-1 and TRBJ2-7; the D is unclear. The germline V and J ends were trimmed by 1 base and 0 bases, with 10 bases remaining between them. This CDR3 has 14 residues. CDR1 and CDR2 from the germline V gene are DFQATT and SNEGSKA (reference sequence). This chain's CDR3 is CSARAWSSSYEQYF. The CDR3 DNA follows: TGCAGTGCTAGAGCCTGGAGTAGCTCCTACGAGCAGTACTTC.

The CDR3 loop is CSARERAAGYTF. The CDR3 nucleotides read TGCAGTGCTAGAGAGAGGGCTGCTGGCTACACCTTC. V usage is TRBV20-1 and J usage is TRBJ1-2; D remains ambiguous. The V gene lost 0 bases and the J gene lost 7 bases, with 9 bases spanning the gap. The CDR3 extends over 12 amino acids. CDR1 is DFQATT, CDR2 SNEGSKA, per germline (reference sequence).